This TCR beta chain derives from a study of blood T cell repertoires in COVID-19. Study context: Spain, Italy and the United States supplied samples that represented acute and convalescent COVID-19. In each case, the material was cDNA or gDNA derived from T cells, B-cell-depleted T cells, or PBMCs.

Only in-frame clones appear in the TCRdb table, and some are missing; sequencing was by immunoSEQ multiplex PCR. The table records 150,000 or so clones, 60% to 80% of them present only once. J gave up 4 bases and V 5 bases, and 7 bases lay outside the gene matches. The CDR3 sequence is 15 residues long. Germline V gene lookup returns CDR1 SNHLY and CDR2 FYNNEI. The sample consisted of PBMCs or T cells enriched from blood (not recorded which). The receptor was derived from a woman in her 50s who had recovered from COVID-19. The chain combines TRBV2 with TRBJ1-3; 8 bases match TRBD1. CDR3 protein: CASSLDRGWGNTIYF. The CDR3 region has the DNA TGTGCCAGCAGTCTCGACAGGGGATGGGGAAACACCATATATTTT. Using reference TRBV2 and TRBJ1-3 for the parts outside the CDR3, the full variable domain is EPEVTQTPSHQVTQMGQEVILRCVPISNHLYFYWYRQILGQKVEFLVSFYNNEISEKSEIFDDQFSVERPDGSNFTLKIRSTKLEDSAMYFCASSLDRGWGNTIYFGEGSWLTVV.